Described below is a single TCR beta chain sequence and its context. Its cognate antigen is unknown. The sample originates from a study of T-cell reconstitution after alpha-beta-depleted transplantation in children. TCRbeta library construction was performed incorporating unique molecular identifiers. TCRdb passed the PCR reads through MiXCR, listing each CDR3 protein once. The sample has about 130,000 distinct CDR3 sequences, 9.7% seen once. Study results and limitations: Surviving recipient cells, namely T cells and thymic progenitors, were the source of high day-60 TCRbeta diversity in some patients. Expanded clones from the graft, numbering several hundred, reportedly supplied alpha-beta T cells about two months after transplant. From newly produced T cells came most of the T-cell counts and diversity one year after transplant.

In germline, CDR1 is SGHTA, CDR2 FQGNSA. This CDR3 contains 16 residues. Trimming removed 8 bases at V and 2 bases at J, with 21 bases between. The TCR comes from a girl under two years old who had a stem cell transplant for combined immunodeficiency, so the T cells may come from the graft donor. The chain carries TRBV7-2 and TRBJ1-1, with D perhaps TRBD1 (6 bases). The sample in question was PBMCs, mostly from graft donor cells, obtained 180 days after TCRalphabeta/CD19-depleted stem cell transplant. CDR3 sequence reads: CASLRSNGGHNTEAFF. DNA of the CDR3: TGTGCCAGCTTACGATCCAACGGGGGACATAACACTGAAGCTTTCTTT.